The TCR beta chain under discussion was sequenced for a study of CD8 T cells in ankylosing spondylitis. Points from the study as a whole: Seemingly distinctive of ankylosing spondylitis blood was a TCR beta motif formed by eight highly homologous variants.

In this sample, this clonotype turned up many times. What it recognizes is unknown. Per the germline V gene, CDR1 is MNHNS and CDR2 is SASEGT. Trimming took 0 bases from V and 4 from J; bases not matched to a gene: 6. The CDR3 runs 16 residues. Scientists made TCR beta libraries using quantitative 5'-RACE with molecular barcodes. TCRdb itself ran the 5' RACE reads through MiXCR, one entry per CDR3 protein. The repertoire consists of about 330,000 distinct CDR3 sequences, with approximately 8.2% occurring once and the leading ten covering approximately 15%. The gene calls are TRBV6-1 and TRBJ2-5, with TRBD2 matching over 9 bases. This receptor was identified in a male donor with ankylosing spondylitis. Sequencing was performed on blood, either unsorted or a sorted T cell fraction (not recorded which). CDR3 bases: TGTGCCAGCAGTGAAGCGATGGGACTAGCTGCAGAGACCCAGTACTTC. It codes for CASSEAMGLAAETQYF.